This T cell receptor (beta chain) was identified during a study of shared clonotypes between healthy human individuals. In germline, CDR1 is MDHEN, CDR2 SYDVKM. There are 14 residues in the CDR3. This clone has only a few counts. Profiling relied on immunoSEQ multiplex PCR, and the TCRdb table lists in-frame clones only, not all of them. The sample has 850,000 to 1,100,000 clones; approximately 75% are singletons. J is TRBJ2-5 and V is TRBV28; possibly TRBD2 for D (6 bases). The last part of the DNA fits TRBJ2-7 better; the J call may be wrong. Sequenced sample: memory CD4+ T cells from PBMCs. Subset: CD45RA-negative fraction. This clonotype was obtained from a young man in good health. Some clones in this sample may be carry-over from other donors' samples. CDR3 in amino acids: CATRLVLGGYEQYF. The CDR3 nucleotides read TGTGCCACCCGCCTGGTCTTGGGGGGATACGAGCAGTACTTC.